This TCR beta chain came from a study of beta chain features in type 1 diabetes (dated by TCRdb to about 2018). Notes on the research overall: Patients and healthy donors did not differ in mean age, gender distribution, total cell number or subset yield. A total of some 110 million sorted cells were examined across all samples, and a strong correlation was observed between cell number per subset and RNA yield. Regulatory and stem cell-like memory subsets were obtained from only 8 patients and roughly eight healthy donors, while naive and central memory subsets were obtained from all 30 or so donors. The study compared the TCRB repertoires of sorted circulating CD4+ T cell subsets in recently diagnosed type 1 diabetes patients with those in matched healthy donors. Points the paper makes about the study in general: Naive, central memory and regulatory TCRB repertoires appeared more similar among patients than among healthy donors. A moderate but significant shortening of TCRB CDR3 length was observed in type 1 diabetes patients in all four CD4+ subsets. At VDJ recombination sites, patients with type 1 diabetes made fewer insertions and deleted more nucleotides, a pattern implying thymic rearrangement abnormalities. PCR may preferentially amplify shorter templates, but because patient and control samples were amplified and corrected together, any resulting skew would affect both groups equally. Because cDNA rather than genomic DNA was sequenced, highly expressing activated cells could have been over-represented, although no difference in activation and CD3 levels was found between groups. HLA sub-analyses involved small numbers of individuals, so any influence of HLA type on TCRB rearrangement remained unresolved.

From each donor, a single peripheral blood sample of around 0.12 L on average was drawn into heparinised tubes. Using a panel that included CD45RO, CCR7, CD25, CD127, CD95 and CD27, naive, central memory, regulatory and stem cell-like memory CD4+ T cells were sorted on a BD FACSAria II. A purity above 98% was achieved for all sorted populations. PBMCs were separated immediately by Lymphoprep density gradient centrifugation and were stained directly, without being cultured. To minimize batch effects, samples were stained and sorted in pairs, one healthy donor with one patient per experiment. The table lists this clone with a few counts. The antigen it recognizes is unknown. No clone much larger than this one lies a single base away; base qualities are absent. All of the isolated RNA was reverse transcribed with the High Capacity cDNA Reverse Transcription Kit, so expressed TCRB transcripts were sequenced. Deep immunoSEQ sequencing was performed on naive, central memory and regulatory T cell samples, with an average of around 3.5 million total reads per sample. Sorted cells were lysed in RLT buffer, and RNA was extracted using DNase-treated RNeasy Micro or Mini kits according to cell number. To prevent cross-contamination, each cell subset was processed individually, whereas patient and healthy donor samples were processed jointly. Using the immunoSEQ multiplex PCR, TCRB sequences were amplified from cDNA into 87-bp fragments spanning the CDR3 region. The amplicons were sequenced using the Illumina HiSeq platform. As for the authors' bioinformatics: Synthetic template baselines were used to correct PCR bias computationally, reads within Hamming distance 2 were collapsed together, and singletons that could not be merged were discarded. Reads were aligned against IMGT to assign V, D and J genes, CDR3 length and insertions or deletions at six rearrangement sites. Within each subset, clonotype counts were normalized to sorted cell number, and only after that were true diversity and Gini coefficients computed with the tcR R package. The overlap coefficient, calculated on TCRB nucleotide sequences, was used to quantify repertoire sharing. Out-of-frame TCRB sequences from naive cells were analyzed to stand in for the pre-selection repertoire. Here the immuneACCESS table is served through TCRdb, limited to in-frame sequences with V and J called. Missing clones are a known gap in these copies; in checked studies unresolved V genes cover under half, and the rest lacks a known reason. V and J calls and clone size come straight from that table; D and trimming were deduced from the DNA. The table for this sample lists under 500,000 clones; over 25% of them were counted only once. The ten biggest clones cover 0.065% of the sample.

From the germline V gene, CDR1 is SGHDT and CDR2 is YYEEEE. At the junction V is shortened by 4 bases and J by 3 bases; bases outside the gene matches: 9. The CDR3 sequence holds 15 residues, the cysteine and phenylalanine included. Here the CDR3 DNA is all that survives: 45 bases in frame from base 1. This TCR was sampled from a man aged 18 to 29 in good health. Sequenced input: naive CD4+ T cells from blood. The cell subset or site tag for this specimen amounts to: true naive CD4+ T cells. Recombination connected TRBV5-6 to TRBJ1-2; 7 nucleotides in the junction match TRBD1. The DNA is TGTGCCAGCAGCAGGGGGCCACACTGGGACTATGGCTACACCTTC. It specifies CASSRGPHWDYGYTF.